This paragraph covers one TCR beta chain sequence. This receptor's antigen is unknown. There are no base qualities to consult, and no much larger clone falls within one base. Library preparation was by the immunoSEQ multiplex PCR assay. The deep sequencing platform assayed around 95,000 TCR templates per sample. Genomic DNA extracted from sorted T cells was used for TCRbeta CDR3 sequencing. The authors processed their data as follows. Clonal analysis of TCRbeta CDR3 data was done in the R programming language. Alloreactive CD4+ and CD8+ clones were identified by comparing unstimulated samples to CFSE-low samples taken after the reaction. Alloreactive CD4+ clones were assigned to regulatory or non-regulatory origin by matching sequences to sorted unstimulated Treg and non-Treg repertoires. The table comes from immuneACCESS by way of TCRdb, which keeps in-frame sequences with V and J called. Part of the clones is missing from these tables; in studies checked, under half for an unresolved V gene and the rest for unknown reasons. The V and J calls and clone size were taken over from that table, and D and trimming were inferred from the DNA. Here the sample has roughly 93,000 clones; roughly 94% occur a single time. The leading ten clones occupy approximately 1.4% of the sample.

The entry originates in a study of siplizumab effects on memory and regulatory T cells (dated by TCRdb to the late 2010s). Context from the whole study: The study looked at the effect of siplizumab, an anti-CD2 antibody, on alloreactive T-cell subsets in allogeneic mixed lymphocyte reactions made from human PBMCs. Study-level results and caveats: Among mappable alloreactive CD4+ clones, the Treg-derived fraction averaged approximately 69% with siplizumab versus approximately 27% in control reactions. About 80-96% of proliferating CD4+ or CD8+ clones could not be given a naive or memory phenotype. Whether proliferating Tregs from siplizumab cultures actually had suppressive function was not functionally confirmed. Greater diversity appeared to be present in unstimulated naive T cells than in memory T cells, and a substantial contribution to the alloresponse seemed to be made by naive cells. Because sequences at frequencies below about 10^-5 were poorly captured, only a minor fraction of alloreactive clones could be mapped back to unstimulated subsets. The cumulative frequency of alloreactive sequences traceable to unstimulated CD4+ memory T cells was significantly reduced by siplizumab.

From the cysteine through the phenylalanine, the CDR3 covers 14 amino acids. The retained sequence is limited to the CDR3, 42 bases, with the frame set at the first base. From the germline V gene, CDR1 is LGHNA and CDR2 is YNFKEQ. V is clipped by 0 bases and J by 7 bases, and the sequence between their germline boundaries is 13 bases long. TCRbeta CDR3 sequencing was performed on sorted unstimulated T cells and on proliferating T cells recovered from mixed lymphocyte reactions. Fresh whole blood from ten HLA-typed healthy donors was used as the source from which PBMCs were isolated. Unstimulated CD4+ non-regulatory T cells were FACS-sorted to map the origin of alloreactive clones.

The sequence links TRBV4-2 to TRBJ2-7; the D gene is perhaps TRBD1 or TRBD2, each of them matching over 5 bases. Sequenced input: non-Treg CD4+ T cells sorted from blood. Taken with the paper, the label for cell subset or site translates to: FACS-sorted unstimulated CD4+ non-regulatory T cells. This TCR was recovered from a human donor in good health. Here the CDR3 is given as CASSQDGGRREQYF. The nucleotide sequence reads TGTGCCAGCAGCCAAGATGGGGGTAGGAGGGAGCAGTACTTC.